This TCR beta chain was captured by sequencing in a study of OX40 agonist ivuxolimab in advanced cancers. Study context: Averaging roughly 60 years in age, with a range of roughly 20 to 90, the cohort was 65% to 90% male.

Germline-derived CDR1 and CDR2 are ENHRY and SYGVKD. This CDR3 region has 13 residues. V dropped 4 bases and J dropped 3 bases, with 8 bases sitting between them. Some clones are missing from TCRdb's copy, which holds only in-frame ones; the method was immunoSEQ multiplex PCR. The sample holds 90,000 or so clones, roughly 92% seen once. The sequence was obtained from an adult with an advanced solid tumor such as melanoma, head and neck, liver or kidney cancer. The chain links TRBV10-3 to TRBJ2-3; tentative D call: TRBD2 (6 bases). The sequencing used CD4+ or CD8+ T cells sorted from blood, collected in a trial of the OX40 agonist ivuxolimab. The CDR3 reads CAISAGDTDTQYF. CDR3 sequence (DNA): TGTGCCATCAGTGCGGGGGATACAGATACGCAGTATTTT.